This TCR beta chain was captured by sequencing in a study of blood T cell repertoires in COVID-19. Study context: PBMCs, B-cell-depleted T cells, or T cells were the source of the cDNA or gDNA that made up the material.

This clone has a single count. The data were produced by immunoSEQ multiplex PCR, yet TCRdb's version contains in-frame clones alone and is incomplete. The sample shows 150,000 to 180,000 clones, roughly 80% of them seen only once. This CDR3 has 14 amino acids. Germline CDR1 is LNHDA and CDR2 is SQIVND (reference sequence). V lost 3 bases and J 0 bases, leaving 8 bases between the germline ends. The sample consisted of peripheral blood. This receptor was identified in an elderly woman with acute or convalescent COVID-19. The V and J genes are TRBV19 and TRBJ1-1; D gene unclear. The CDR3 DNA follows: TGTGCCAGTAGTATCAGTTTGATGAACACTGAAGCTTTCTTT. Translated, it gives CASSISLMNTEAFF.